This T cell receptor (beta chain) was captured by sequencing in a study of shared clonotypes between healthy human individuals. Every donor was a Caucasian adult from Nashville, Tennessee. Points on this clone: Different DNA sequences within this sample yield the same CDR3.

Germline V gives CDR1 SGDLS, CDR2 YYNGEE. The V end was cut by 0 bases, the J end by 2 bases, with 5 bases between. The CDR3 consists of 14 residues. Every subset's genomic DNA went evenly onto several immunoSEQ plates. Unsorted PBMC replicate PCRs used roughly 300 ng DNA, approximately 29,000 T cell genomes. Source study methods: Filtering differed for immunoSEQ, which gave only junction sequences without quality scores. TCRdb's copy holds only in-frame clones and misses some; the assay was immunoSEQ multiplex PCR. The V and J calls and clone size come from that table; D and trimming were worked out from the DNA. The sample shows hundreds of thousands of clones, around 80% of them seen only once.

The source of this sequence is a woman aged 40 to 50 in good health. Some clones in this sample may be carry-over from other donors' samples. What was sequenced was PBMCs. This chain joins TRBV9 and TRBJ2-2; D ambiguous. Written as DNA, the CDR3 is TGTGCCAGCAGCGTAGCCCCCAACACCGGGGAGCTGTTTTTT. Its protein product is CASSVAPNTGELFF.